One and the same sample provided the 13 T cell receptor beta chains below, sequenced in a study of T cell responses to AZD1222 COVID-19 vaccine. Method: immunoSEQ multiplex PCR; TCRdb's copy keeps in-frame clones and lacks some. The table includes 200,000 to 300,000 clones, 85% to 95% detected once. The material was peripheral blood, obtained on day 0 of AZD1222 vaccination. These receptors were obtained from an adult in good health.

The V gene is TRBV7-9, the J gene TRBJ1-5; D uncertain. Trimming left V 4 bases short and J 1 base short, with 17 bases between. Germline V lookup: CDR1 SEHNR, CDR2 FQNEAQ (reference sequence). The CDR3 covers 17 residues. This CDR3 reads CASSSPPQDGSNQPQHF. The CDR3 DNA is TGTGCCAGCAGCTCCCCACCCCAGGACGGCAGCAATCAGCCCCAGCATTTT.

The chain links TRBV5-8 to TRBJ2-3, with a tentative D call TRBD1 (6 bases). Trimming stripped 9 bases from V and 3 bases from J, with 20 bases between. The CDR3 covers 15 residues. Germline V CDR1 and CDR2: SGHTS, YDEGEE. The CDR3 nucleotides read TGTGCCACTTCGCTTGGGGCAGGGGTAACAGATACGCAGTATTTT. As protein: CATSLGAGVTDTQYF.

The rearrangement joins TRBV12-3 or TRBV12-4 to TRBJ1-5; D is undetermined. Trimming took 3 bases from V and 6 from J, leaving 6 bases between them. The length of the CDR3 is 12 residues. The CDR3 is CASSFFSQPQHF. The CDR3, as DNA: TGTGCCAGCAGTTTCTTTAGTCAGCCCCAGCATTTT.

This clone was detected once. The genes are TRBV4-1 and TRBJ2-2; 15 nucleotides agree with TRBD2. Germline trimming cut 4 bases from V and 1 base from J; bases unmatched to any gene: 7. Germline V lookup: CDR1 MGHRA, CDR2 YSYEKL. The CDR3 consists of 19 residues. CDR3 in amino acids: CASSPRGLAGGGNTGELFF. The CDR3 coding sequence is TGCGCCAGCAGCCCGAGGGGACTAGCGGGAGGAGGGAACACCGGGGAGCTGTTTTTT.

The CDR3 coding sequence is TGTGCCAGCAGTTCCTTGGGACAATCCTACGAGCAGTACTTC. Protein sequence: CASSSLGQSYEQYF. V is TRBV27 and J is TRBJ2-7; a possible D gene is TRBD1 (6 bases). CDR3 size: 14 residues. V lost 4 bases and J 1 base, leaving 11 bases between the germline ends. Germline V lookup: CDR1 MNHEY, CDR2 SMNVEV (reference sequence).

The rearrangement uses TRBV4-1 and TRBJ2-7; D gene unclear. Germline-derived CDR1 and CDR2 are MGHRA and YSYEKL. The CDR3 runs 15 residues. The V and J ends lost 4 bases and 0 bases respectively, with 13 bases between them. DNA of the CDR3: TGCGCCAGCAGCCCCTCCCAGGTCTACTCCTACGAGCAGTACTTC. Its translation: CASSPSQVYSYEQYF.

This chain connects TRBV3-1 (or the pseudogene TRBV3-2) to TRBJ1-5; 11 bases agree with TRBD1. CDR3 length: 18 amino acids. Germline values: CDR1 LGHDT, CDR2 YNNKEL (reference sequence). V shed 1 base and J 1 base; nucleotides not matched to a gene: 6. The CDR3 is CASSQAGTGGGSNQPQHF. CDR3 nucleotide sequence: TGTGCCAGCAGCCAAGCCGGGACAGGGGGAGGGAGCAATCAGCCCCAGCATTTT.

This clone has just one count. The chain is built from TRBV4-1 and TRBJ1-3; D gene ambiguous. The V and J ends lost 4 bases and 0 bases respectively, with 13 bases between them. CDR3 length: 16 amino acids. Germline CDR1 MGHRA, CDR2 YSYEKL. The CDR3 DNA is TGCGCCAGCAGCCCAAGAGGTTCGAGCTCTGGAAACACCATATATTTT. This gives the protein CASSPRGSSSGNTIYF.

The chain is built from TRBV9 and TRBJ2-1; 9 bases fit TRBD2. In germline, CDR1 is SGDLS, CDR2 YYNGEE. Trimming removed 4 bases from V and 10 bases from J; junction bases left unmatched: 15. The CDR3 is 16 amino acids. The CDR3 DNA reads TGTGCCAGCAGCACAGGTAGCGGGAGCCCGGTAGAGGAGCAGTTCTTC. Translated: CASSTGSGSPVEEQFF.

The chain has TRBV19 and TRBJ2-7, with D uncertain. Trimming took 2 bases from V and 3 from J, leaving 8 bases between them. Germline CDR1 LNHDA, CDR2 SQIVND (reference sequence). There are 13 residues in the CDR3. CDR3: CASSITLNYEQYF. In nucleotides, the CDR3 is TGTGCCAGTAGTATAACACTAAACTACGAGCAGTACTTC.

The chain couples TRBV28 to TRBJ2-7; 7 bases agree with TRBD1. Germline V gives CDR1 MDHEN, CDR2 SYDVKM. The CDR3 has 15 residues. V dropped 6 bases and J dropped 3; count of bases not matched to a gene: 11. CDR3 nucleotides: TGTGCCAGCAGCCCCCCCCGGGACAGCAACTACGAGCAGTACTTC. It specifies CASSPPRDSNYEQYF.

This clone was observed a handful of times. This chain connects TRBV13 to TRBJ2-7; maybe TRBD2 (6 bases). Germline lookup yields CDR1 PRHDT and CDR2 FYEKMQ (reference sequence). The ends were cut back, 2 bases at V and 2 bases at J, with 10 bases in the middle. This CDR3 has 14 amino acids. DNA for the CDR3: TGTGCCAGCAGCTTAACTAGCTTCACCTACGAGCAGTACTTC. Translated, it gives CASSLTSFTYEQYF.

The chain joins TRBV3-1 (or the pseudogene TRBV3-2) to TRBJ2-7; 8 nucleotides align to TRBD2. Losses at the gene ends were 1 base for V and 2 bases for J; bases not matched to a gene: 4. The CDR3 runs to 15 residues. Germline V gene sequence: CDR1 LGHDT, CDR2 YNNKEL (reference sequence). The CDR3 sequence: CASSQGSGAPYEQYF. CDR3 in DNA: TGTGCCAGCAGCCAAGGTAGCGGGGCCCCCTACGAGCAGTACTTC.